A selection of T cell receptor beta chains follows, all from one sample in a study of yellow fever vaccine responses in identical twins. MiXCR, run by TCRdb on the RT-PCR reads, gives a single entry per CDR3 protein. The sample carries approximately 6,900 distinct CDR3 sequences, 84% recorded once. Sample: T cells from blood (PBMCs), unsorted or a sorted subset (not recorded which), taken before or after yellow fever vaccination (not recorded which). The receptor set was obtained from a woman under 30 who received the yellow fever vaccine. Each CDR3 is given with its conserved first and last residue. D genes are given only for firm matches. Clone size is stated in some rows and not others, as once, few, many or a class when expanded.

CASSLNRTPGLYGYTF | TGTGCCAGCAGTTTGAACAGGACGCCGGGCCTCTATGGCTACACCTTC | . | TRBJ1-2 | . | TRBV28
CASSQELDSYQETQYF | TGCGCCAGCAGCCAAGAGTTGGACAGCTATCAAGAGACCCAGTACTTC | . | TRBJ2-5 | . | TRBV4-3
CASSPTSGEQYF | TGTGCCAGCAGCCCCACGAGCGGGGAGCAGTACTTC | . | TRBJ2-7 | . | TRBV4-2
CAIRRDTVNTEAFF | TGTGCCATCAGACGGGACACAGTGAACACTGAAGCTTTCTTT | . | TRBJ1-1 | . | TRBV10-3
CASSSDRYEQYF | TGTGCCAGCAGCTCTGACCGTTACGAGCAGTACTTC | . | TRBJ2-7 | . | TRBV11-3
CASSVGGTADTQYF | TGTGCCAGCAGCGTAGGCGGAACCGCAGATACGCAGTATTTT | . | TRBJ2-3 | . | TRBV9
CSVEVWRGLYEQYF | TGCAGCGTTGAAGTATGGAGGGGGCTCTACGAGCAGTACTTC | few | TRBJ2-7 | . | TRBV29-1
CASSLAQNTGELFF | TGTGCCAGCAGCTTAGCCCAGAACACCGGGGAGCTGTTTTTT | . | TRBJ2-2 | . | TRBV7-9
CASSDRDGISYEQYF | TGTGCCAGCAGCGATCGGGACGGCATCTCCTACGAGCAGTACTTC | . | TRBJ2-7 | . | TRBV7-6
CSVHLTGSYEQYF | TGCAGCGTTCACCTTACAGGTTCCTACGAGCAGTACTTC | . | TRBJ2-7 | . | TRBV29-1
CASSLGVGDTDTQYF | TGTGCCAGCAGCTTGGGGGTGGGAGACACAGATACGCAGTATTTT | . | TRBJ2-3 | . | TRBV11-1
CASSIGQGTHEQFF | TGTGCCAGTAGTATCGGACAGGGGACCCATGAGCAGTTCTTC | once | TRBJ2-1 | TRBD1 | TRBV19
CASSFGLGSEAFF | TGTGCCAGCAGTTTTGGTCTTGGGAGTGAAGCTTTCTTT | . | TRBJ1-1 | . | TRBV12-3/TRBV12-4
CASSLALSYEQYF | TGTGCCAGCAGCTTAGCCCTATCCTACGAGCAGTACTTC | once | TRBJ2-7 | . | TRBV7-2
CAVGGGSAYEQYF | TGTGCCGTAGGGGGAGGGTCTGCCTACGAGCAGTACTTC | few | TRBJ2-7 | . | TRBV28
CASSWGQQIYEQYF | TGTGCCAGCAGCTGGGGACAGCAAATCTACGAGCAGTACTTC | . | TRBJ2-7 | TRBD1 | TRBV11-1
CASKQGVVSTDTQYF | TGTGCCAGCAAACAGGGAGTCGTTAGCACAGATACGCAGTATTTT | . | TRBJ2-3 | . | TRBV28
CASSFLGQTYEQYF | TGTGCCAGCAGCTTTCTCGGACAAACCTACGAGCAGTACTTC | . | TRBJ2-7 | . | TRBV7-8
CSVILLEGIYNEQFF | TGCAGCGTAATCCTCCTGGAAGGGATCTACAATGAGCAGTTCTTC | . | TRBJ2-1 | . | TRBV29-1
CASSPIDRGEAFF | TGTGCCAGCAGCCCGATTGACAGGGGTGAAGCTTTCTTT | once | TRBJ1-1 | TRBD1 | TRBV7-6
CASSLATSGRAYNEQFF | TGTGCCAGCAGCTTAGCGACTAGCGGGAGGGCCTACAATGAGCAGTTCTTC | . | TRBJ2-1 | TRBD2 | TRBV7-9
CSATHRDSYSYEQYF | TGCAGTGCTACACACCGGGACTCCTACTCCTACGAGCAGTACTTC | once | TRBJ2-7 | . | TRBV20-1
CASSLDLDFNTQYF | TGCGCCAGCAGCTTGGATCTGGATTTCAATACGCAGTATTTT | . | TRBJ2-3 | . | TRBV5-1
CASSQSLGQKFISNQPQHF | TGCGCCAGCAGTCAATCGTTGGGACAGAAGTTTATTAGCAATCAGCCCCAGCATTTT | . | TRBJ1-5 | TRBD1 | TRBV23-1
CATSPGTGNYEQYF | TGTGCCACCTCTCCCGGGACTGGAAACTACGAGCAGTACTTC | few | TRBJ2-7 | . | TRBV15
CASSLSRYEQYF | TGTGCCAGCAGTTTATCACGCTACGAGCAGTACTTC | . | TRBJ2-7 | . | TRBV28
CASSLGQSFTQYF | TGTGCCAGCAGCTTAGGACAATCTTTTACCCAGTACTTC | . | TRBJ2-5 | . | TRBV7-6
CASSQGTGGRAPLHF | TGCGCCAGCAGTCAAGGGACAGGGGGAAGAGCACCCCTCCACTTT | . | TRBJ1-6 | TRBD1 | TRBV23-1
CASSLGKGDIDEQYF | TGCGCCAGCAGCTTGGGGAAGGGGGACATCGACGAGCAGTACTTC | . | TRBJ2-7 | . | TRBV5-1
CASSWDKSYGYTF | TGCGCCAGCAGCTGGGACAAATCCTATGGCTACACCTTC | . | TRBJ1-2 | . | TRBV5-1
CASSQVLGSADTQYF | TGCGCCAGCAGCCAAGTGCTCGGGAGCGCAGATACGCAGTATTTT | . | TRBJ2-3 | . | TRBV4-3
CASTGRGWTDTQYF | TGTGCCAGCACCGGCCGGGGGTGGACAGATACGCAGTATTTT | . | TRBJ2-3 | . | TRBV28
CASSATSGADSYEQYF | TGTGCCAGCAGCGCAACGTCGGGAGCCGACTCCTACGAGCAGTACTTC | . | TRBJ2-7 | . | TRBV7-6
CASSLDQHNEQFF | TGTGCCAGCAGCTTAGACCAACACAATGAGCAGTTCTTC | . | TRBJ2-1 | . | TRBV5-5
CASDGRGIGDNEQFF | TGTGCCAGTGACGGCAGGGGCATTGGTGACAATGAGCAGTTCTTC | . | TRBJ2-1 | . | TRBV19
CSLGVAGLAPYEQYF | TGCAGTTTGGGGGTTGCTGGACTAGCTCCCTACGAGCAGTACTTC | . | TRBJ2-7 | TRBD2 | TRBV20-1
CASSLTSGSLFANEQFF | TGTGCCAGCAGCTTAACTAGCGGGAGTCTTTTCGCCAATGAGCAGTTCTTC | . | TRBJ2-1 | TRBD2 | TRBV11-1
CASSGVFTGTAPFEQFF | TGCGCCAGCAGTGGAGTGTTCACCGGGACTGCTCCTTTTGAGCAGTTCTTC | . | TRBJ2-1 | . | TRBV10-1
CASTTGGLGNQPQHF | TGTGCCAGCACCACAGGGGGTTTGGGCAATCAGCCCCAGCATTTT | . | TRBJ1-5 | TRBD1 | TRBV7-9
CASSATGVAYGYTF | TGTGCCAGCAGTGCGACAGGGGTTGCGTATGGCTACACCTTC | . | TRBJ1-2 | TRBD1 | TRBV6-1
CSVEIRALYNEQFF | TGCAGCGTTGAAATAAGGGCCCTCTACAATGAGCAGTTCTTC | . | TRBJ2-1 | . | TRBV29-1
CASSYSGASSYEQYF | TGTGCCAGCAGCTACTCAGGGGCCAGCTCCTACGAGCAGTACTTC | . | TRBJ2-7 | . | TRBV11-1
CASSEYYHEQYF | TGTGCCAGCAGTGAATATTACCACGAGCAGTACTTC | . | TRBJ2-7 | . | TRBV2
CASNGLAVQFF | TGTGCCAGCAATGGACTAGCGGTTCAGTTCTTC | . | TRBJ2-1 | TRBD2 | TRBV7-9
CASSPTAGGETQYF | TGTGCCAGCAGCCCGACAGCGGGAGGAGAGACCCAGTACTTC | . | TRBJ2-5 | TRBD2 | TRBV11-3
CSVELRGAEQYF | TGCAGCGTTGAATTAAGAGGGGCCGAGCAGTACTTC | . | TRBJ2-7 | . | TRBV29-1
CASSFTGEETQYF | TGTGCCAGCAGCTTCACAGGCGAAGAGACCCAGTACTTC | . | TRBJ2-5 | . | TRBV7-9
CASSPDLNEQYF | TGTGCCAGCAGTCCAGATCTTAACGAGCAGTACTTC | few | TRBJ2-7 | . | TRBV6-1
CASSYITDTDTQYF | TGTGCCAGCAGTTACATCACCGACACAGATACGCAGTATTTT | . | TRBJ2-3 | . | TRBV6-2/TRBV6-3
CASSPPGSYNSPLHF | TGTGCCAGCAGCCCGCCGGGTTCTTATAATTCACCCCTCCACTTT | . | TRBJ1-6 | . | TRBV27
CASSMADRLYSNQPQHF | TGTGCCAGTAGTATGGCAGACAGACTGTATAGCAATCAGCCCCAGCATTTT | . | TRBJ1-5 | . | TRBV19
CASSPSVADSYEQYF | TGTGCCAGCTCACCATCTGTTGCGGATTCCTACGAGCAGTACTTC | . | TRBJ2-7 | . | TRBV18
CASSFNRRETQYF | TGTGCCAGCAGCTTTAATCGGAGGGAGACCCAGTACTTC | . | TRBJ2-5 | . | TRBV7-9
CASSHQNRDQPQHF | TGTGCCAGCAGCCATCAGAACAGGGATCAGCCCCAGCATTTT | . | TRBJ1-5 | . | TRBV11-2
CASSLGRNSNQPQHF | TGTGCCAGCAGCTTAGGACGGAATAGCAATCAGCCCCAGCATTTT | few | TRBJ1-5 | . | TRBV7-3
CASSLADAYEQYF | TGTGCCAGCAGTTTAGCGGACGCCTACGAGCAGTACTTC | few | TRBJ2-7 | . | TRBV12-3/TRBV12-4
CASSYLDSYGYTF | TGTGCCAGCAGTTACCTTGACAGCTATGGCTACACCTTC | . | TRBJ1-2 | . | TRBV6-2/TRBV6-3
CASSLMGEGDTEAFF | TGTGCCAGCAGCTTAATGGGTGAAGGAGACACTGAAGCTTTCTTT | . | TRBJ1-1 | . | TRBV7-3